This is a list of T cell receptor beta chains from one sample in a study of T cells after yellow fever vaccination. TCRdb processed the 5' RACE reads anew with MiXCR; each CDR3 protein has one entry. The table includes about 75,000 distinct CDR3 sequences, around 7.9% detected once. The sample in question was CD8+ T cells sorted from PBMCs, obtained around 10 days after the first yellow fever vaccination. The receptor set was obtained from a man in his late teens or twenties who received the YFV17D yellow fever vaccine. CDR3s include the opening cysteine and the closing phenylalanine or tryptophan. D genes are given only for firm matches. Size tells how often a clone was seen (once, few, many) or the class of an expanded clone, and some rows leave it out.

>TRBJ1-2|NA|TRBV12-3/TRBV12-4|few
CASSLGRPADGYTF
TGTGCCAGCAGTCTAGGACGGCCTGCGGATGGCTACACCTTC
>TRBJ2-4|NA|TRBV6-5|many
CASSYQAGLAKNIQYF
TGTGCCAGCAGTTACCAGGCGGGGCTAGCCAAAAACATTCAGTACTTC
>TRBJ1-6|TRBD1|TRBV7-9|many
CASSFTDRVDSPLHF
TGTGCCAGCAGCTTCACCGACAGGGTCGATTCACCCCTCCACTTT
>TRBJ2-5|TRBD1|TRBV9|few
CASSRQGFPETQYF
TGTGCCAGCAGCCGACAGGGTTTTCCAGAGACCCAGTACTTC
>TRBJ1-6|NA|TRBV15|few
CATSRADWTGPLHF
TGTGCCACCAGCAGAGCTGACTGGACCGGTCCCCTCCACTTT
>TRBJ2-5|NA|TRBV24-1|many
CATSPGSGEQETQYF
TGTGCCACCAGTCCGGGGTCCGGGGAGCAAGAGACCCAGTACTTC
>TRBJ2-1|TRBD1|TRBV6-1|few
CASGDRVHNEQFF
TGTGCCAGCGGGGACAGGGTCCACAATGAGCAGTTCTTC
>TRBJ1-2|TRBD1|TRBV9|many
CASSPWTGTMNYGYTF
TGTGCCAGCAGCCCATGGACAGGGACGATGAACTATGGCTACACCTTC
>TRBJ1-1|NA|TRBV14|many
CASSSPAGLDTEAFF
TGTGCCAGCAGCAGCCCCGCGGGGTTGGACACTGAAGCTTTCTTT
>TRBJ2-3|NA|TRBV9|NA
CDSTPRGGDSTDTQYF
TGTGACAGTACTCCAAGGGGGGGGGATAGCACAGATACGCAGTATTTT
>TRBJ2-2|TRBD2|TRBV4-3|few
CASSPGLAGDRSQSGELFF
TGCGCCAGCAGCCCAGGACTAGCGGGGGACCGAAGTCAGTCCGGGGAGCTGTTTTTT
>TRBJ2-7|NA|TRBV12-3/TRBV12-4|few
CASSLVAGGGYEQYF
TGTGCCAGCAGTTTAGTGGCCGGAGGAGGGTACGAGCAGTACTTC
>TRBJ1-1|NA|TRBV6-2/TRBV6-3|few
CASSYGGEAFF
TGTGCCAGCAGTTACGGGGGCGAAGCTTTCTTT
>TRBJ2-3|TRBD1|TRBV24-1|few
CATSGQGLDTQYF
TGTGCCACCTCCGGACAGGGACTAGATACGCAGTATTTT
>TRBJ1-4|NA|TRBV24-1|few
CATNEKLFF
TGTGCAACTAATGAAAAACTGTTTTTT
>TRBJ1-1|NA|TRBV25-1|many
CASTANTEAFF
TGTGCTTCCACGGCGAACACTGAAGCTTTCTTT
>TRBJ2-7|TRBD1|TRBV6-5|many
CAVAGQGSYEQYF
TGTGCCGTGGCGGGACAGGGCTCCTACGAGCAGTACTTC
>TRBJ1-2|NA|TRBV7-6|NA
CASSPRVDDYYGYTF
TGTGCCAGCAGTCCACGGGTTGACGACTACTATGGCTACACCTTC
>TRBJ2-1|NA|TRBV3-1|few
CASSQDPVYNEQFF
TGTGCCAGCAGCCAAGATCCTGTATACAATGAGCAGTTCTTC
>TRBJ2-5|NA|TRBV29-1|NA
CSVDLQPETQYF
TGCAGCGTTGACTTACAGCCAGAGACCCAGTACTTC
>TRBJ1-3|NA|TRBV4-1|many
CASSHQGVAGNTIYF
TGCGCCAGCAGCCATCAAGGGGTAGCGGGAAACACCATATATTTT
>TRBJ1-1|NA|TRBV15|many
CATSREAGPEAFF
TGTGCCACCAGCAGAGAAGCGGGCCCTGAAGCTTTCTTT
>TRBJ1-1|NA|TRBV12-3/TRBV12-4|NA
CASSLWGIQVPEAFF
TGTGCCAGCAGCCTCTGGGGCATTCAGGTTCCTGAAGCTTTCTTT
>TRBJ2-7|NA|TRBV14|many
CASSQDLTVYEQYF
TGTGCCAGCAGCCAAGATTTAACAGTCTACGAGCAGTACTTC
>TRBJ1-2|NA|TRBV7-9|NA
CASSPPSRVGDYGYTF
TGTGCCAGCAGCCCCCCCTCGCGAGTAGGGGACTATGGCTACACCTTC
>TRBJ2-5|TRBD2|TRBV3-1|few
CASSQGFLAGGEETQYF
TGTGCCAGCAGCCAAGGTTTTCTAGCGGGGGGGGAAGAGACCCAGTACTTC
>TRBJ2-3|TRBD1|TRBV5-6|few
CASRRRQGNTDTQYF
TGTGCCAGCAGACGACGACAGGGTAACACAGATACGCAGTATTTT
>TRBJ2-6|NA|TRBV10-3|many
CAISGTASSGANVLTF
TGTGCCATCAGTGGGACAGCCAGCTCTGGGGCCAACGTCCTGACTTTC
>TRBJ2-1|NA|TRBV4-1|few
CASSQDGASYNEQFF
TGCGCCAGCAGCCAAGATGGCGCCTCCTACAATGAGCAGTTCTTC
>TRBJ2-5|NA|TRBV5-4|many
CASSPSFFGSQETQYF
TGTGCCAGCAGCCCCAGCTTTTTTGGGTCGCAAGAGACCCAGTACTTC
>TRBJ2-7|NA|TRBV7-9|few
CASSSYEQYF
TGTGCCAGCAGCTCCTACGAGCAGTACTTC